This TCR beta chain was observed in a study of T cell repertoires in cytomegalovirus infection. The CDR3 contains 15 residues. From germline, CDR1 is SGHRS and CDR2 YFSETQ. Trimming stripped 0 bases from V and 6 bases from J, with 15 bases between. For this clonotype: What it recognizes is unknown.

One entry per CDR3 protein, called by TCRdb with MiXCR from the reads. The repertoire holds 80,000 or so distinct CDR3 sequences, with more than 20% as singletons. Source: CD8+ T cells from cultured PBMCs, taken from culture after CMV antigen stimulation. V usage is TRBV5-1 and J usage is TRBJ1-1; tentative D call: TRBD1 (6 bases). This clonotype was sampled from a human donor in good health (CMV status not recorded). Some clones in this sample may be carry-over from other donors' samples. CDR3 residues: CASSLGHRDLPEAFF. DNA of the CDR3: TGCGCCAGCAGCTTGGGGCACAGGGATCTCCCTGAAGCTTTCTTT.